These 22 T cell receptor beta chains were all obtained from the same sample, sequenced in a study of blood T cell repertoires in COVID-19. TCRdb's copy holds only in-frame clones and misses some; the assay was immunoSEQ multiplex PCR. The sample has hundreds of thousands of clones, around 85% seen once; the top ten hold roughly 2.1%. Sequencing input: peripheral blood. The receptors here all came from a woman aged 25 to 39 who had recovered from COVID-19.

This chain connects TRBV14 to TRBJ2-7; 11 bases fit TRBD2. The V segment lost 3 bases and the J segment 2 bases; nucleotides outside the gene matches: 3. The CDR3 runs 15 residues. The germline gives CDR1 SGHDN, CDR2 FVKESK. CDR3 in amino acids: CASSQTSGVTYEQYF. The DNA for the CDR3 is TGTGCCAGCAGCCAGACTAGCGGGGTAACCTACGAGCAGTACTTC.

In this sample, this clone turned up a few times. The chain carries TRBV7-9 and TRBJ1-6, with D unresolved. CDR3 length: 12 residues. CDR1 and CDR2 (germline): SEHNR, FQNEAQ (reference sequence). The V and J ends lost 4 bases and 7 bases respectively, with 5 bases between them. For the CDR3, the DNA is TGTGCCAGCAGCTGGGAGAATTCACCCCTCCACTTT. This gives the protein CASSWENSPLHF.

V usage is TRBV4-1 and J usage is TRBJ1-2; 9 nucleotides match TRBD1. The CDR3 has 18 residues. Germline V gene lookup returns CDR1 MGHRA and CDR2 YSYEKL. J was trimmed by 8 bases and V by 1 base; bases with no gene match: 17. The CDR3 loop is CASSQGGGPGQGFVGYTF. The DNA of the CDR3 is TGCGCCAGCAGCCAAGGAGGAGGGCCGGGACAGGGATTCGTAGGCTACACCTTC.

The chain recombines TRBV7-6 with TRBJ2-1; 16 bases map to TRBD2. Trimming at V came to 4 bases and at J to 9 bases, leaving 9 bases not matched to a gene. Germline V gene lookup returns CDR1 SGHVS and CDR2 FNYEAQ. This CDR3 contains 17 residues. CDR3 sequence reads: CASSWGLAGGPGFEQFF. The DNA for the CDR3 is TGTGCCAGCAGCTGGGGACTAGCGGGAGGGCCGGGGTTTGAGCAGTTCTTC.

The chain is built from TRBV7-9 and TRBJ1-2, with D possibly TRBD1 on 5 matching bases. This CDR3 region has 16 residues. Germline loops: CDR1 SEHNR, CDR2 FQNEAQ (reference sequence). V was shortened by 1 base and J by 5 bases, with 17 bases between the two germline ends. CDR3 in amino acids: CASSLGGEKPLYGYTF. The CDR3 DNA sequence: TGTGCCAGCAGCTTAGGGGGCGAGAAGCCCCTATATGGCTACACCTTC.

CDR3 DNA sequence: TGTGCCTGGAGTTTATGGCAAGCCAAAAACATTCAGTACTTC. This encodes CAWSLWQAKNIQYF. This chain links TRBV30 with TRBJ2-4; D unresolved. This CDR3 is 14 amino acids long. Germline values: CDR1 GTSNPN, CDR2 SVGIG (reference sequence). Trimming took off 2 bases at V and 0 bases at J, with 8 bases between the two ends.

This clone was seen only once. The rearrangement uses TRBV19 and TRBJ2-5; tentatively, D is TRBD1 (6 bases). The V gene lost 9 bases and the J gene lost 7 bases, with 21 bases spanning the gap. Germline values: CDR1 LNHDA, CDR2 SQIVND (reference sequence). The CDR3 loop spans 14 amino acids. This CDR3 is CASGPTTGSATQYF. Written as DNA, the CDR3 is TGTGCCAGCGGCCCTACGACAGGTTCAGCGACCCAGTACTTC.

A few counts support this clone. The rearrangement joins TRBV5-5 to TRBJ1-5, with D maybe TRBD1 (5 bases). V was shortened by 0 bases and J by 7 bases, with 11 bases between the two germline ends. CDR1 is SGHKS and CDR2 is YYEKEE in the germline V gene (reference sequence). The CDR3 has 14 amino acids. The CDR3 bases are TGTGCCAGCAGCTTGGTGCAGGGCAGGCAGCCCCAGCATTTT. Translation gives CASSLVQGRQPQHF.

This chain joins TRBV18 and TRBJ1-1, with 11 bases aligning to TRBD1. This CDR3 region has 14 residues. J lost 6 bases, V lost 2 bases, and 2 bases had no gene match. Looked up from germline, CDR1 is KGHSH and CDR2 is LQKENI. The DNA for the CDR3 is TGTGCCAGCTCACCAGGACAGGGGGCTTCTGAAGCTTTCTTT. It yields the protein CASSPGQGASEAFF. The full variable domain, in which reference TRBV18 and TRBJ1-1 provide the parts outside the CDR3, is NAGVMQNPRHLVRRRGQEARLRCSPMKGHSHVYWYRQLPEEGLKFMVYLQKENIIDESGMPKERFSAEFPKEGPSILRIQQVVRGDSAAYFCASSPGQGASEAFFGQGTRLTVV.

The V and J genes are TRBV6-5 and TRBJ2-7; D might be TRBD2 (5 bases). Germline loops: CDR1 MNHEY, CDR2 SVGAGI. Trimming shortened V by 2 bases and J by 5 bases, and 13 bases separated the two germline ends. This CDR3 spans 14 amino acids. The DNA of the CDR3 is TGTGCCAGCAGTTACCCGCCGCCGCGGGACGAGCAGTACTTC. It specifies CASSYPPPRDEQYF.

The gene calls are TRBV5-1 and TRBJ1-2, with a tentative D call TRBD1 (6 bases). The CDR3 length is 16 residues. The V end lost 4 bases, the J end lost 0 bases, and 16 bases lay between the germline ends. Germline V lookup: CDR1 SGHRS, CDR2 YFSETQ. Here the CDR3 DNA reads TGCGCCAGCAGCCCACGGACAGTCTCTTCTAACTATGGCTACACCTTC. This encodes CASSPRTVSSNYGYTF.

The V gene is TRBV5-1, the J gene TRBJ2-3; 7 bases align to TRBD2. V shed 0 bases and J 2 bases; nucleotides not matched to a gene: 9. Germline V gene data show CDR1 as SGHRS and CDR2 as YFSETQ. The CDR3 is 17 amino acids. CDR3 in DNA: TGCGCCAGCAGCTTGGCCTGGTCTAGCGGATCCACAGATACGCAGTATTTT. It yields the protein CASSLAWSSGSTDTQYF.

V and J are TRBV3-1 (or the pseudogene TRBV3-2) and TRBJ1-2; no clear D. The CDR3 has 15 residues. Germline loops: CDR1 LGHDT, CDR2 YNNKEL (reference sequence). Trimming pared 0 bases from V and 6 bases from J, leaving 14 bases between. The CDR3 DNA sequence: TGTGCCAGCAGCCAAGATAGAGTCCCCATGAATGGCTACACCTTC. It specifies CASSQDRVPMNGYTF.

V and J are TRBV7-6 and TRBJ1-2, with TRBD1 identical over 9 bases. CDR1 and CDR2 from the germline V gene are SGHVS and FNYEAQ. The V and J ends lost 5 bases and 0 bases, in that order; junction bases with no gene match: 13. This CDR3 comprises 18 residues. CDR3 sequence reads: CASSLPQGDRAANYGYTF. Here the CDR3 DNA reads TGTGCCAGCAGCCTCCCGCAGGGGGACAGGGCAGCTAACTATGGCTACACCTTC.

CDR3 coding DNA: TGTGCCAGCAGTGGGACTAGCACCGGGGAGCTGTTTTTT. This encodes CASSGTSTGELFF. V gene TRBV6-4 combines with J gene TRBJ2-2; 7 bases fit TRBD2. The CDR3 loop spans 13 amino acids. V lost 4 bases to trimming and J lost 4 bases; unmatched junction nucleotides: 0. Germline CDR1 MRHNA, CDR2 SNTAGT.

The chain couples TRBV7-6 to TRBJ1-2, with 8 bases that match TRBD1. The length of the CDR3 is 15 residues. V lost 1 base to trimming and J lost 3 bases; unmatched junction nucleotides: 4. The germline gives CDR1 SGHVS, CDR2 FNYEAQ. The CDR3 nucleotides are TGTGCCAGCAGCTTAGGGGGGACAGGACACTATGGCTACACCTTC. This gives the protein CASSLGGTGHYGYTF.

The rearrangement uses TRBV6-4 and TRBJ1-2, with D possibly matching TRBD1 (5 bases). The V end was cut by 2 bases, the J end by 5 bases, with 15 bases between. Germline CDR1 reads MRHNA; CDR2 reads SNTAGT. This CDR3 spans 15 amino acids. The CDR3 here is CASSDRPGLQYGYTF. CDR3 sequence (DNA): TGTGCCAGCAGTGACCGACCGGGACTGCAATATGGCTACACCTTC.

This clone was counted only a few times. The rearrangement joins TRBV6-1 to TRBJ1-1; TRBD1 might be the D (5 bases). Germline loops: CDR1 MNHNS, CDR2 SASEGT. The V gene lost 4 bases and the J gene lost 3 bases, with 18 bases spanning the gap. CDR3 length: 16 amino acids. CDR3 sequence: CASSVVAGRSHTEAFF. Written as DNA, the CDR3 is TGTGCCAGCAGTGTTGTGGCAGGGAGGAGTCACACTGAAGCTTTCTTT.

The genes are TRBV4-1 and TRBJ2-2; D possibly corresponds to TRBD2 (6 bases). The CDR3 has 15 amino acids. Per the germline V gene, CDR1 is MGHRA and CDR2 is YSYEKL. Deletions cut 2 bases from V and 3 bases from J, with 10 bases between. CDR3 sequence (DNA): TGCGCCAGCAGCCAACCTTGGGAGGACACCGGGGAGCTGTTTTTT. This translates into CASSQPWEDTGELFF.

The rearrangement links TRBV4-2 to TRBJ1-1; D is ambiguous. Trimming cost V 0 bases and J 1 base, with 6 bases left between them. The CDR3 spans 14 residues. CDR1 is LGHNA and CDR2 is YNFKEQ in the germline V gene. The CDR3 nucleotides read TGTGCCAGCAGCCAAGACAGGTGGAACACTGAAGCTTTCTTT. Protein sequence: CASSQDRWNTEAFF.

V usage is TRBV19 and J usage is TRBJ1-1, with D unresolved. CDR3 length: 13 residues. Between the trimmed V and J ends, which lost 7 bases and 0 bases, there was a span of 9 bases. The germline CDR1 and CDR2 sequences are LNHDA and SQIVND (reference sequence). As DNA, the CDR3 is TGTGCCAGTAATATCCGTCTGAACACTGAAGCTTTCTTT. It codes for CASNIRLNTEAFF.

This chain joins TRBV10-3 and TRBJ2-5; D is possibly TRBD1 (6 bases). CDR1 is ENHRY, CDR2 SYGVKD, per germline. V shed 10 bases and J shed 2 bases, with 11 bases lying between them. CDR3 length equals 12 residues. The CDR3 sequence is CATRDKQETQYF. Here the CDR3 DNA reads TGTGCCACCAGGGACAAGCAAGAGACCCAGTACTTC.